The 11 T cell receptor beta chains below all came from one sample that was sequenced in a study of T cells in Graves' hyperthyroidism and ophthalmopathy. Amplification yielded TCR beta CDR3 regions, with RNA transcripts as the source. A first-round RT-PCR of the TCR CDR3 used the HTBI primer set. TCRdb ran MiXCR on the multiplex PCR reads and lists one entry per CDR3 protein. The sample consists of hundreds of thousands of distinct CDR3 sequences, around a sixth of them appearing once. The sequencing input was blood. Receptors originate from a woman between 50 and 59 years old with Graves' hyperthyroidism that later progressed to Graves' ophthalmopathy.

The V call is TRBV5-6, the J call TRBJ1-2; no firm D call. Trimming shortened V by 0 bases and J by 2 bases, and 11 bases separated the two germline ends. CDR3 length equals 15 residues. Germline CDR1 reads SGHDT; CDR2 reads YYEEEE. As DNA, the CDR3 is TGTGCCAGCAGCTTGGTGTCGCGGACGAACTATGGCTACACCTTC. Amino acid sequence: CASSLVSRTNYGYTF.

This clonotype has just a few counts. J is TRBJ2-1 and V is TRBV27; weak D call: TRBD1 (6 bases). CDR1 is MNHEY and CDR2 is SMNVEV in the germline V gene (reference sequence). The CDR3 has 15 residues. V gave up 8 bases and J gave up 0 bases, with 14 bases separating them. In nucleotides, the CDR3 is TGTGCCAGCCGGACAGTGCCCAGCTCCTACAATGAGCAGTTCTTC. Protein product: CASRTVPSSYNEQFF.

The gene calls are TRBV10-3 and TRBJ1-2; 9 nucleotides align to TRBD1. Germline trimming cut 6 bases from V and 1 base from J; bases unmatched to any gene: 9. The CDR3 is made up of 16 amino acids. CDR1 is ENHRY and CDR2 is SYGVKD in the germline V gene. CDR3 loop: CAIRPTGTGYNYGYTF. The CDR3, as DNA: TGTGCCATCAGGCCCACCGGGACAGGGTATAACTATGGCTACACCTTC.

This clonotype showed up just a few times. As DNA, the CDR3 is TGTGCCAGCAGCCAAGTGGCCGGGGCCTCTGGAAACACCATATATTTT. Translating gives CASSQVAGASGNTIYF. V is TRBV3-1 and J is TRBJ1-3; D might be TRBD1 (5 bases). The CDR3 consists of 16 residues. V was shortened by 1 base and J by 0 bases, with 10 bases between the two germline ends. Per germline, CDR1 LGHDT and CDR2 YNNKEL (reference sequence). Based on the CDR3 plus reference TRBV3-1 and TRBJ1-3, the full variable domain is DTAVSQTPKYLVTQMGNDKSIKCEQNLGHDTMYWYKQDSKKFLKIMFSYNNKELIINETVPNRFSPKSPDKAHLNLHINSLELGDSAVYFCASSQVAGASGNTIYFGEGSWLTVV.

This clonotype was counted at least ten times. Written as DNA, the CDR3 is TGTGCCAGCAGCACTCTCACAGGGTCCTACAATGAGCAGTTCTTC. Translated: CASSTLTGSYNEQFF. The chain employs TRBV27 and TRBJ2-1, with D maybe TRBD1 (6 bases). The CDR3 length is 15 residues. Germline V lookup: CDR1 MNHEY, CDR2 SMNVEV (reference sequence). V gave up 6 bases and J gave up 1 base, with 13 bases separating them.

The CDR3 nucleotides are TGTGCCAGCCACCGGGACTCGAACACTGAAGCTTTCTTT. Translation: CASHRDSNTEAFF. The chain has TRBV2 and TRBJ1-1; a possible D gene is TRBD1 (5 bases). Trimming removed 8 bases from V and 1 base from J, with 11 bases in between. The CDR3 runs to 13 residues. Germline CDR1 is SNHLY and CDR2 is FYNNEI.

The rearrangement uses TRBV6-5 and TRBJ1-5, with 7 bases matching TRBD1. The junction had 6 bases not matched to a gene; V was cut back by 4 bases and J by 0 bases. Germline assignment: CDR1 MNHEY and CDR2 SVGAGI. This CDR3 has 16 residues. The CDR3 sequence: CASSSGQVLSNQPQHF. CDR3 in DNA: TGTGCCAGCAGTTCCGGACAGGTTCTTAGCAATCAGCCCCAGCATTTT.

In its sample, this clonotype was seen many times. The V call is TRBV5-1, the J call TRBJ2-7; perhaps D is TRBD1 or TRBD2 (5 bases each). Germline CDR1 reads SGHRS; CDR2 reads YFSETQ. V shed 5 bases and J shed 2 bases, with 11 bases lying between them. The CDR3 loop spans 13 amino acids. The CDR3 DNA follows: TGCGCCAGCAGTAGGGACGACCCCTACGAGCAGTACTTC. It encodes CASSRDDPYEQYF.

This chain links TRBV4-1 with TRBJ2-5; D tentatively fits TRBD1 or TRBD2 (5 bases each). V was clipped by 2 bases and J by 5 bases, with 18 bases between them. Per germline, CDR1 MGHRA and CDR2 YSYEKL. This CDR3 is 16 amino acids long. The CDR3 spells CASSQPRGPGVETQYF. CDR3 nucleotides: TGCGCCAGCAGCCAACCTCGGGGCCCTGGGGTCGAGACCCAGTACTTC.

To note about this clonotype: This may come from a read error, since a much larger clone is one base off. V usage is TRBV7-2 and J usage is TRBJ2-1, with a weak D call TRBD1 (6 bases). Trimming cost V 1 base and J 3 bases, with 10 bases left between them. CDR1 is SGHTA, CDR2 FQGNSA, per germline. The CDR3 covers 15 residues. The CDR3 is CASSLGQVYYNEQFF. The CDR3 DNA sequence: TGTGCCAGCAGCTTAGGACAGGTGTACTACAATGAGCAGTTCTTC.

V gene TRBV6-2 or TRBV6-3 combines with J gene TRBJ2-2; the D is unclear. V was clipped by 7 bases and J by 6 bases, with 9 bases between them. This CDR3 has 12 residues. Germline loops: CDR1 MNHEY, CDR2 SVGEGT. The DNA of the CDR3 is TGTGCCAGCATTTCCCGATCCGGGGAGCTGTTTTTT. Its translation is CASISRSGELFF.